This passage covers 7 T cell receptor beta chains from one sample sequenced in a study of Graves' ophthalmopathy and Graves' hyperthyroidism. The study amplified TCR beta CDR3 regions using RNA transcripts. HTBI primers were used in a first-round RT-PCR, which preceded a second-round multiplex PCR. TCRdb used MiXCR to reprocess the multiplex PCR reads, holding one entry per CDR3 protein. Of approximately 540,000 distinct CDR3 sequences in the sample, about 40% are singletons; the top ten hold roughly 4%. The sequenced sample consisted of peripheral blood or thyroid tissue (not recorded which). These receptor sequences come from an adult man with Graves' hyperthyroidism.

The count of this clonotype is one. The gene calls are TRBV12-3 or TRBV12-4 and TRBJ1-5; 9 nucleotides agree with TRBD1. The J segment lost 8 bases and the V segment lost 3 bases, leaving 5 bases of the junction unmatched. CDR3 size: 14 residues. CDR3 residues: CASSLGQGSKPQHF. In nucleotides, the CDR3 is TGTGCCAGCAGTTTGGGACAGGGATCGAAGCCCCAGCATTTT.

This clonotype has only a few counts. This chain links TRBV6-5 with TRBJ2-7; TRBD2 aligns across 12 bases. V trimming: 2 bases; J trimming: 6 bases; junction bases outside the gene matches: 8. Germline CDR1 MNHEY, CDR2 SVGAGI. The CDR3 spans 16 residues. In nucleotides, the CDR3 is TGTGCCAGCAGTTACCCCCGGACTAGCGGGAACTTCGAGCAGTACTTC. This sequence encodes CASSYPRTSGNFEQYF.

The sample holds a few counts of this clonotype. DNA of the CDR3: TGTGCCTGGAGAGCGGACCGAGCTACCTATGGCTACACCTTC. Its translation is CAWRADRATYGYTF. The V call is TRBV30, the J call TRBJ1-2; no definite D call. V was cut by 3 bases and J by 4 bases, with 15 bases left in between. Germline V gene lookup returns CDR1 GTSNPN and CDR2 SVGIG (reference sequence). The CDR3 consists of 14 residues.

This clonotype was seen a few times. The CDR3 loop reads CASSFESADTQYF. The DNA for the CDR3 is TGTGCCAGCAGCTTCGAGTCAGCAGATACGCAGTATTTT. The chain links TRBV7-8 to TRBJ2-3; no firm D call. The V end lost 3 bases, the J end lost 4 bases, and 8 bases lay between the germline ends. The CDR3 extends over 13 amino acids. Per germline, CDR1 SGHVS and CDR2 FQNEAQ.

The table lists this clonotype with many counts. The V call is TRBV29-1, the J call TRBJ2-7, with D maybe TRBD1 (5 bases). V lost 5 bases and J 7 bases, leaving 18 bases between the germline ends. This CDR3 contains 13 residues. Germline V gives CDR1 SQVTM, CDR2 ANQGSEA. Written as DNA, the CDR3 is TGCAGCGTTCTCTTGGCAGGGTTGGGAGAGCAGTACTTC. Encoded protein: CSVLLAGLGEQYF.

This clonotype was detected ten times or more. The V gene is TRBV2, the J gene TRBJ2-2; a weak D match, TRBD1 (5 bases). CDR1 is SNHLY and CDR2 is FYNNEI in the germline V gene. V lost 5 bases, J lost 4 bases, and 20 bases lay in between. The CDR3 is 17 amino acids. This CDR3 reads CASSFTPQGLGTGELFF. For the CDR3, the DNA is TGTGCCAGCAGTTTTACCCCCCAGGGTCTTGGCACCGGGGAGCTGTTTTTT.

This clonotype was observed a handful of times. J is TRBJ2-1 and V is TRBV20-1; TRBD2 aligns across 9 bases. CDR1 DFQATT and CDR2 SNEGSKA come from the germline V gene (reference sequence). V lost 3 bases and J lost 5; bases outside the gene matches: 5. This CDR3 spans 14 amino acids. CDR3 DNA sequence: TGCAGTGCTAGCCAACTAGCGGGCAACAATGAGCAGTTCTTC. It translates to CSASQLAGNNEQFF.